The rows below give T cell receptor beta chains drawn from one sample of a study of human T cells and chemical hapten exposure. TCRdb ran MiXCR on the RACE reads and lists one entry per CDR3 protein. The sample contains more than 65,000 distinct CDR3 sequences, about 6.8% of which appear only once. The source was whole blood, collected in connection with sensitization to the hapten diphenylcyclopropenone (DPC). The receptors derive from a woman aged 25 to 45 with alopecia areata. Some clones in this sample may be carry-over from other donors' samples. Both conserved end residues are part of each CDR3. A D gene is named only where the DNA matches it firmly. A row's size may be missing; if present it is once, few, many or a size class.

abundance	v_gene	j_gene	d_gene	CDR3nt	CDR3aa
.	TRBV10-3	TRBJ1-1	.	TGTGCCATCAGTGAGAGCGACAAGGTTGAAGCTTTCTTT	CAISESDKVEAFF
few	TRBV30	TRBJ1-1	.	TGTGCCTGGAGTGTAGGCACTGAAGCTTTCTTT	CAWSVGTEAFF
many	TRBV3-1	TRBJ2-3	TRBD2	TGTGCCAGCAGCCAAGGGGGGGGAGATACGCAGTATTTT	CASSQGGGDTQYF
.	TRBV5-6	TRBJ1-5	.	TGTGCCAGCAGCGAAGAGGGACAGCCCCAGCATTTT	CASSEEGQPQHF
few	TRBV2	TRBJ1-6	.	TGTGCCAGCAGACCAGGGACGGGGAACATAGCCGCCCTCCACTTT	CASRPGTGNIAALHF
many	TRBV20-1	TRBJ1-1	.	TGCAGTGCGCCGAGGGGGGACACTGAAGCTTTCTTT	CSAPRGDTEAFF
.	TRBV30	TRBJ2-2	.	TGTGCCTGGAGAGGTAGAAACACCGGGGAGCTGTTTTTT	CAWRGRNTGELFF
many	TRBV6-5	TRBJ1-3	TRBD1	TGTGCCAGCAGTTTCGCTATTTACGACAGGGGGCGAATTGGAAACACCATATATTTT	CASSFAIYDRGRIGNTIYF
many	TRBV12-3/TRBV12-4	TRBJ1-3	.	TGTGCCAGCACTCGCCGGGGGGGATCTGGAAACACCATATATTTT	CASTRRGGSGNTIYF
many	TRBV11-2	TRBJ2-3	.	TGTGCCAGCAGCTTCGGGGCTAGCGTGGGGGATACGCAGTATTTT	CASSFGASVGDTQYF
.	TRBV12-3/TRBV12-4	TRBJ1-2	.	TGTGCCAGCAGTTCACCACCAGGGACGGACAGCGGCTATGGCTACACCTTC	CASSSPPGTDSGYGYTF
many	TRBV20-1	TRBJ2-3	.	TGCAGTGCTGGGGGCGTCGCAGATACGCAGTATTTT	CSAGGVADTQYF
.	TRBV5-1	TRBJ2-6	TRBD1	TGCGCCAGCAGCTTGGGGGGACAGGGCTTCTCTGGGGCCAACGTCCTGACTTTC	CASSLGGQGFSGANVLTF
few	TRBV27	TRBJ2-2	.	TGTGCCAGCACCACATCCGGCCGGGAGCTGTTTTTT	CASTTSGRELFF
many	TRBV3-1	TRBJ2-1	TRBD1	TGTGCCAGCAGCCACCGGGACAGGGAGCAGTTCTTC	CASSHRDREQFF
many	TRBV5-1	TRBJ1-6	.	TGCGCCAGCAGCTTGGGAGGTTATAATTCACCCCTCCACTTT	CASSLGGYNSPLHF
many	TRBV2	TRBJ2-7	.	TGTGCCAGCGGAGAGTCGACAAGCATCAACGAGCAGTACTTC	CASGESTSINEQYF
many	TRBV19	TRBJ2-5	TRBD2	TGTGCCAGTAGTACCCACCGGACTAGCGGGGGAGAGACCCAGTACTTC	CASSTHRTSGGETQYF
many	TRBV7-2	TRBJ2-2	.	TGTGCCAGCAGCCACGCAACGTACACCGGGGAGCTGTTTTTT	CASSHATYTGELFF
.	TRBV29-1	TRBJ1-1	TRBD1	TGCAGCGCGGATCCGGGACAGGGGGCGCTGGGCACTGAAGCTTTCTTT	CSADPGQGALGTEAFF
many	TRBV27	TRBJ1-6	.	TGTGCCAGCAGTTTAATAGGGAGTAATTCACCCCTCCACTTT	CASSLIGSNSPLHF
many	TRBV18	TRBJ1-1	.	TGTGCCAGCTCACCACGAGGGGAATATGAAGCTTTCTTT	CASSPRGEYEAFF
.	TRBV7-9	TRBJ2-4	.	TGTGCCAGCAGCTTCGCCGGACAAGGAAACATTCCGTACTTC	CASSFAGQGNIPYF
once	TRBV19	TRBJ1-5	.	TGTGCCAGTAGTATAGATTATGACCCCTTTCAGCCCCAGCATTTT	CASSIDYDPFQPQHF
many	TRBV12-3/TRBV12-4	TRBJ2-1	TRBD1	TGTGCCAGCAAGAGGACAGGGGGAGACCCAATTGAGCAGTTCTTC	CASKRTGGDPIEQFF
.	TRBV30	TRBJ1-6	.	TGTGCCTGGACCCAAAACGGTTATTCACCCCTCCACTTT	CAWTQNGYSPLHF
many	TRBV29-1	TRBJ2-3	.	TGCAGCGTTACAGGGTCTCGAACAGATACGCAGTATTTT	CSVTGSRTDTQYF
many	TRBV20-1	TRBJ2-5	.	TGCAGTGTCCCAGTCGGGGGCCTTGAGACCCAGTACTTC	CSVPVGGLETQYF
many	TRBV6-1	TRBJ2-2	.	TGTGCCAGCAGTGGCTTTGGCGGGGACACCGGGGAGCTGTTTTTT	CASSGFGGDTGELFF
many	TRBV2	TRBJ2-5	TRBD1	TGTGCCAGCAGTGATGGGACAGGGTTGGATGAGACCCAGTACTTC	CASSDGTGLDETQYF
.	TRBV9	TRBJ2-7	TRBD2	TGTGCCAGCAGCGTAGGAGGCGGGGGGTCCTACGAGCAGTACTTC	CASSVGGGGSYEQYF
many	TRBV11-2	TRBJ1-4	TRBD1	TGTGCCAGCAGCTCATTAACAGGGGCACCAAATGAAAAACTGTTTTTT	CASSSLTGAPNEKLFF
many	TRBV7-3	TRBJ2-1	.	TGTGCCAGCAGCTTAGGGCCTACCACCTCCTACAATGAGCAGTTCTTC	CASSLGPTTSYNEQFF
few	TRBV12-3/TRBV12-4	TRBJ1-5	.	TGTGCCAGCAGTTTAGTGAATCAGCCCCAGCATTTT	CASSLVNQPQHF
few	TRBV29-1	TRBJ1-1	.	TGCAGCGTTCACCAGCCAGGGAAGGGGTGGACTGAAGCTTTCTTT	CSVHQPGKGWTEAFF
many	TRBV29-1	TRBJ2-5	.	TGCAGCGTTGATTATGGGGGAGAGACCCAGTACTTC	CSVDYGGETQYF
few	TRBV5-1	TRBJ1-2	TRBD1	TGCGCCAGCAGCTTCGGACAGGGCGGCTATGGCTACACCTTC	CASSFGQGGYGYTF
few	TRBV7-8	TRBJ2-3	.	TGTGCCAGCAGCTTAGCGTTCGGCGAATTAACAGATACGCAGTATTTT	CASSLAFGELTDTQYF
.	TRBV5-1	TRBJ2-5	TRBD1	TGCGCCAGCAGCAGACAAGGGGGCTGCGAAGAGACCCAGTACTTC	CASSRQGGCEETQYF
many	TRBV15	TRBJ1-5	.	TGTGCCACCAGCAGAGATAGGGCAGGGACGAGGCAGCCCCAGCATTTT	CATSRDRAGTRQPQHF
few	TRBV7-9	TRBJ1-2	.	TGTGCCAGCAGCTTGCCGTTGAGCAGCTATGGCTACACCTTC	CASSLPLSSYGYTF
many	TRBV5-1	TRBJ2-1	.	TGCGCCAGCAGCCCGTCCTCTAGCTCCTACAATGAGCAGTTCTTC	CASSPSSSSYNEQFF
.	TRBV3-1	TRBJ2-5	TRBD2	TGTGCCAGCAGCCAAGACCCGGGGGGGGCCGCTTGGGAGACCCAGTACTTC	CASSQDPGGAAWETQYF
.	TRBV18	TRBJ1-1	TRBD1	TGTGCCAGCTCACCGGGACAGGGGGCGCGTAGCACTGAAGCTTTCTTT	CASSPGQGARSTEAFF
.	TRBV6-1	TRBJ1-4	.	TGTGCCAGCAGTGAATATTGGTTTTCTAATGAAAAACTGTTTTTT	CASSEYWFSNEKLFF
few	TRBV20-1	TRBJ2-3	TRBD2	TGCAGTGCCATCGGCCCTAGCGGAAAAACAGATACGCAGTATTTT	CSAIGPSGKTDTQYF